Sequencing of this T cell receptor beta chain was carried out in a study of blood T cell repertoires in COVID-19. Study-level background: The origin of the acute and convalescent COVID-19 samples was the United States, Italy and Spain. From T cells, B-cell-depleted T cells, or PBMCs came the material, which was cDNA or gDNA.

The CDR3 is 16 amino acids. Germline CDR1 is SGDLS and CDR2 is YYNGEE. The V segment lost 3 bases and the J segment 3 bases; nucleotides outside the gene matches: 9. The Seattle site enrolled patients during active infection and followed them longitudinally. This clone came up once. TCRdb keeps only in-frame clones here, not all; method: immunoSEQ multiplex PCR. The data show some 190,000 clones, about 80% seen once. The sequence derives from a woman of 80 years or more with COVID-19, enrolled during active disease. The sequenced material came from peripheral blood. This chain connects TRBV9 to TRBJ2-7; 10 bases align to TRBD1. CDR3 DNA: TGTGCCAGCAGCGCCAACCCCGGGACAGGGGACTACGAGCAGTACTTC. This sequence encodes CASSANPGTGDYEQYF.